Presented here are 7 T cell receptor beta chains from one specimen sequenced in a study of cytomegalovirus exposure and HLA in healthy donors (dated by TCRdb to about 2017). Library preparation employed the immunoSEQ multiplex PCR assay. Here the immuneACCESS table is served through TCRdb, limited to in-frame sequences with V and J called. Missing clones are a known gap in these copies; in checked studies unresolved V genes cover under half, and the rest lacks a known reason. The sample table shows more than 95,000 clones, and around 89% are seen once. The top ten constitute more than 1.5% of the sample. Sequencing used PBMCs. The receptors were sampled from a man aged 18 to 29 in good health and CMV-seronegative.

V usage is TRBV2 and J usage is TRBJ2-3; 7 bases fit TRBD2. CDR3 length: 15 amino acids. V trimming: 10 bases; J trimming: 3 bases; junction bases outside the gene matches: 13. Germline-derived CDR1 and CDR2 are SNHLY and FYNNEI. Written as DNA, the CDR3 is TGTGCCACCCTGCGGGGGACCCGAGGGACAGATACGCAGTATTTT. It encodes CATLRGTRGTDTQYF.

This chain's CDR3 is CASSYSGGEVEQFF. CDR3 coding DNA: TGTGCCAGCAGTTACTCGGGGGGAGAAGTTGAGCAGTTCTTC. The rearrangement links TRBV6-5 to TRBJ2-1; D is perhaps TRBD2 (6 bases). The V and J ends lost 0 bases and 9 bases respectively, with 12 bases between them. The germline V gene encodes CDR1 MNHEY and CDR2 SVGAGI. CDR3 length: 14 residues.

In its sample, this clone was seen once. The CDR3 is CASSVDRVGNQPQHF. The CDR3 DNA follows: TGTGCCAGCAGCGTAGACAGGGTGGGCAATCAGCCCCAGCATTTT. The V and J genes are TRBV6-5 and TRBJ1-5, with 7 bases that match TRBD1. Per germline, CDR1 MNHEY and CDR2 SVGAGI. Losses at the gene ends were 6 bases for V and 2 bases for J; bases not matched to a gene: 7. This CDR3 comprises 15 residues.

The rearrangement links TRBV28 to TRBJ1-2; 9 bases line up with TRBD1. Germline V gene sequence: CDR1 MDHEN, CDR2 SYDVKM. Germline trimming cut 10 bases from V and 3 bases from J; bases unmatched to any gene: 12. The CDR3 contains 15 residues. The CDR3 region has the DNA TGTGCCACCGATAGAGGGACAGGGAACCACTATGGCTACACCTTC. This gives the protein CATDRGTGNHYGYTF.

The chain recombines TRBV5-4 with TRBJ2-5; 7 bases fit TRBD1. The germline V gene has CDR1 SGHNT and CDR2 YYREEE (reference sequence). CDR3 length equals 15 residues. The V gene end was trimmed by 2 bases and the J gene end by 3 bases; junction bases not matched to a gene: 7. The CDR3 nucleotides are TGTGCCAGCAGCTTCGTGTTGGGACAGAAAGAGACCCAGTACTTC. This sequence encodes CASSFVLGQKETQYF.

V is TRBV9 and J is TRBJ2-7, with TRBD2 matching 11 bases. This CDR3 contains 17 residues. The V gene's germline CDR1 is SGDLS and CDR2 YYNGEE. The trim removed 3 bases at V and 1 base at J, leaving 9 bases unmatched. The DNA for the CDR3 is TGTGCCAGCAGCGGACGCACGACTAGCGGGGAATCCTACGAGCAGTACTTC. This codes for CASSGRTTSGESYEQYF.

This clone has more than one count but fewer than ten. V usage is TRBV7-9 and J usage is TRBJ2-7; D might be TRBD1 (5 bases). The CDR3 runs 12 residues. Germline CDR1 reads SEHNR; CDR2 reads FQNEAQ (reference sequence). Between the trimmed V and J ends, which lost 5 bases and 6 bases, there was a span of 11 bases. CDR3 nucleotides: TGTGCCAGCAGCGACCCAGGGTTCGAGCAGTACTTC. Translation gives CASSDPGFEQYF.